A single sample is the source of the 3 T cell receptor beta chains below, sequenced in a study of T cell responses to AZD1222 COVID-19 vaccine. This table comes from immunoSEQ multiplex PCR, and its TCRdb copy is limited to in-frame clones, with some not included. The repertoire holds roughly 130,000 clones, with around nine tenths as singletons. The sequenced sample was peripheral blood, obtained 28 days after the second AZD1222 dose. The receptor source for this set is an adult who received the AZD1222 COVID-19 vaccine.

The rearrangement joins TRBV5-1 to TRBJ1-2; 12 bases agree with TRBD1. Germline values: CDR1 SGHRS, CDR2 YFSETQ. The V gene end was trimmed by 5 bases and the J gene end by 5 bases; junction bases not matched to a gene: 7. The CDR3 length is 15 residues. The CDR3: CASRGTGGEFYGYTF. The DNA for the CDR3 is TGCGCCAGCAGGGGGACAGGGGGCGAATTTTATGGCTACACCTTC.

J is TRBJ1-5 and V is TRBV19; unclear D gene. From germline, CDR1 is LNHDA and CDR2 SQIVND (reference sequence). The CDR3 totals 13 residues. V gave up 3 bases and J gave up 2 bases, with 5 bases separating them. CDR3 coding DNA: TGTGCCAGTAGTATTAATGGCAATCAGCCCCAGCATTTT. Amino acid sequence: CASSINGNQPQHF. The full variable domain, its missing parts supplied by reference TRBV19 and TRBJ1-5, is DGGITQSPKYLFRKEGQNVTLSCEQNLNHDAMYWYRQDPGQGLRLIYYSQIVNDFQKGDIAEGYSVSREKKESFPLTVTSAQKNPTAFYLCASSINGNQPQHFGDGTRLSIL.

This chain uses TRBV4-3 with TRBJ2-7, with D tentatively TRBD2 (5 bases). The V end was cut by 4 bases, the J end by 0 bases, with 13 bases between. This CDR3 comprises 15 residues. From germline, CDR1 is LGHNA and CDR2 YSLEER. The CDR3 DNA reads TGCGCCAGCAGCCTTCGGCCAGGACTCTCCTACGAGCAGTACTTC. This gives the protein CASSLRPGLSYEQYF.